These 25 T cell receptor beta chains were all obtained from the same sample, sequenced in a study of T cells in Graves' hyperthyroidism and ophthalmopathy. RNA transcripts gave rise to amplified TCR beta CDR3 regions. First-round RT-PCR with HTBI primers amplified the TCR CDR3 region. TCRdb passed the multiplex PCR reads through MiXCR, listing each CDR3 protein once. This table has under 350,000 distinct CDR3 sequences, 10% to 15% appearing once. The sample comprised blood. The receptors derive from a woman in her twenties or thirties with Graves' hyperthyroidism that later progressed to Graves' ophthalmopathy.

The chain is built from TRBV6-2 or TRBV6-3 and TRBJ1-4; TRBD1 is a possible D gene (6 bases). Germline CDR1 MNHEY, CDR2 SVGEGT. CDR3 size: 18 residues. The germline V and J ends were trimmed by 2 bases and 0 bases, with 16 bases remaining between them. CDR3 sequence (DNA): TGTGCCAGCAGTTACCGGACAGCCCTACAACCAACTAATGAAAAACTGTTTTTT. Translation gives CASSYRTALQPTNEKLFF.

This clonotype showed up many times. The gene calls are TRBV28 and TRBJ1-2; a weak D match, TRBD1 (6 bases). This CDR3 region has 14 residues. Trimming removed 6 bases at V and 5 bases at J, with 16 bases between. The germline V gene encodes CDR1 MDHEN and CDR2 SYDVKM. In DNA, the CDR3 is TGTGCCAGCAGGTCCGGGACAAGTCATTATGGCTACACCTTC. This sequence encodes CASRSGTSHYGYTF.

This clonotype was recorded many times. This chain joins TRBV6-2 or TRBV6-3 and TRBJ2-7; unclear D gene. The CDR3 loop spans 14 amino acids. The V gene lost 0 bases and the J gene lost 1 base, with 7 bases spanning the gap. The germline V gene encodes CDR1 MNHEY and CDR2 SVGEGT. CDR3 nucleotide sequence: TGTGCCAGCAGTTACTCGCCAGATTCCTACGAGCAGTACTTC. This codes for CASSYSPDSYEQYF.

This chain links TRBV19 with TRBJ2-2, with 7 bases that match TRBD1. This CDR3 comprises 15 residues. Trimming cost V 10 bases and J 5 bases; bases outside gene matches: 13. Per the germline V gene, CDR1 is LNHDA and CDR2 is SQIVND (reference sequence). CDR3 DNA sequence: TGTGCCATTTCTCCTGGACAGGCGCAAACCGGGGAGCTGTTTTTT. This encodes CAISPGQAQTGELFF.

This clonotype was recorded at least ten times. The gene calls are TRBV11-2 and TRBJ1-1; the D is unclear. CDR3 length: 14 amino acids. The germline gives CDR1 SGHAT, CDR2 FQNNGV. V gave up 1 base and J gave up 8 bases, with 14 bases separating them. For the CDR3, the DNA is TGTGCCAGCAGCTTAGTAGGCACAACCCGCGAAGCTTTCTTT. Translation: CASSLVGTTREAFF. Using reference TRBV11-2 and TRBJ1-1 for the parts outside the CDR3, the full variable domain is EAGVAQSPRYKIIEKRQSVAFWCNPISGHATLYWYQQILGQGPKLLIQFQNNGVVDDSQLPKDRFSAERLKGVDSTLKIQPAKLEDSAVYLCASSLVGTTREAFFGQGTRLTVV.

The table lists this clonotype with many counts. The chain joins TRBV27 to TRBJ1-5, with D possibly being TRBD1 (6 bases). The V and J ends lost 5 bases and 5 bases respectively, with 19 bases between them. Per germline, CDR1 MNHEY and CDR2 SMNVEV (reference sequence). The CDR3 is 16 amino acids. CDR3 sequence reads: CASSPTPTGFDQPQHF. Written as DNA, the CDR3 is TGTGCCAGCAGTCCTACTCCTACAGGGTTCGATCAGCCCCAGCATTTT.

This clonotype was seen at least ten times. This chain links TRBV12-3 or TRBV12-4 with TRBJ2-7, with 11 nucleotides matching TRBD1. The trim removed 6 bases at V and 6 bases at J, leaving 10 bases unmatched. The CDR3 runs 15 residues. In nucleotides, the CDR3 is TGTGCCAGCAGCGCGGGGACAGGGGGAAATGGCGAGCAGTACTTC. Translated, it gives CASSAGTGGNGEQYF.

About this clonotype itself: This may be a read error, as it is one base from a much larger clone. This likely comes from a read error, as the CDR3 has no conserved phenylalanine or tryptophan at its end. This chain joins TRBV6-9 and TRBJ1-1; D is undetermined. The length of the CDR3 is 13 residues. The V end was cut by 4 bases, the J end by 2 bases, with 8 bases between. The V gene's germline CDR1 is MNHGY and CDR2 SVAAGI. CDR3 sequence: CASSSTTNTEAFL. CDR3 DNA: TGTGCCAGCAGTTCGACAACAAACACTGAAGCTTTCCTT.

This clonotype was seen repeatedly, ten times or more. This chain joins TRBV12-3 or TRBV12-4 and TRBJ1-3; D not certain. V lost 6 bases and J 3 bases, leaving 15 bases between the germline ends. CDR3 length: 15 residues. The CDR3 region has the DNA TGTGCCAGCAGCCCCTGGGAGGGAGATGGAAACACCATATATTTT. Translating gives CASSPWEGDGNTIYF.

This clonotype was counted at least ten times. At one end, the junction sequence differs from germline, possibly due to a read error. The rearrangement joins TRBV7-2 to TRBJ2-7; no reliable D call. CDR3 length equals 15 residues. CDR1 and CDR2 (germline): SGHTA, FQGNSA. CDR3 residues: CASSLPPSPSNEQYF. The CDR3 DNA is TGTGCCAGCAGCTTGCCGCCTAGTCCCTCCAACGAGCAGTACTTC.

This clonotype was seen more than once but under ten times. The V gene is TRBV19, the J gene TRBJ2-5; D call uncertain. Trimming left V 6 bases short and J 1 base short, with 6 bases between. CDR3 size: 12 residues. The germline V gene encodes CDR1 LNHDA and CDR2 SQIVND (reference sequence). CDR3 nucleotides: TGTGCCAGTAGACAGACCCAAGAGACCCAGTACTTC. Its protein is CASRQTQETQYF.

Comments on this clonotype: A much larger clone differs from this one at a single base, so this may be a read error. The chain recombines TRBV20-1 with TRBJ2-3; 9 bases agree with TRBD2. Trimming took 7 bases from V and 1 from J; bases not matched to a gene: 15. The V gene's germline CDR1 is DFQATT and CDR2 SNEGSKA (reference sequence). The CDR3 is 17 residues long. This CDR3 is CSGLRASGNVRTDTQYF. The CDR3 coding sequence is TGCAGTGGTCTGAGGGCTAGCGGGAATGTTCGCACAGATACGCAGTATTTT.

This clonotype showed up many times. The rearrangement links TRBV12-3 or TRBV12-4 to TRBJ1-1; 7 positions match TRBD1. Losses at the gene ends were 4 bases for V and 1 base for J; bases not matched to a gene: 3. This CDR3 region has 14 residues. CDR3 amino acids: CASSWEGANTEAFF. For the CDR3, the DNA is TGTGCCAGCAGTTGGGAGGGGGCGAACACTGAAGCTTTCTTT.

This clonotype was seen ten or more times. The chain combines TRBV4-2 with TRBJ1-1; a possible D gene is TRBD1 (5 bases). Germline V gene data show CDR1 as LGHNA and CDR2 as YNFKEQ. Trimming stripped 4 bases from V and 4 bases from J, with 25 bases between. The CDR3 consists of 18 residues. The CDR3 DNA reads as TGTGCCAGCAGCCCCCGGGACTCGGGGGACGGGAGCAGCACTGAAGCTTTCTTT. It is translated as CASSPRDSGDGSSTEAFF.

In its sample, this clonotype was seen many times. At one boundary the junction diverges from the germline segment, which might be a read error. The rearrangement links TRBV19 to TRBJ1-1; D is uncertain. CDR3 length equals 13 residues. The germline V gene has CDR1 LNHDA and CDR2 SQIVND (reference sequence). This CDR3 reads CASSAGLNTEAFF. The CDR3 coding sequence is TGCGCCAGCAGCGCGGGGTTGAACACTGAAGCTTTCTTT. The full variable domain, its missing parts supplied by reference TRBV19 and TRBJ1-1, is DGGITQSPKYLFRKEGQNVTLSCEQNLNHDAMYWYRQDPGQGLRLIYYSQIVNDFQKGDIAEGYSVSREKKESFPLTVTSAQKNPTAFYLCASSAGLNTEAFFGQGTRLTVV.

This clonotype was detected a few times. V and J are TRBV4-3 and TRBJ2-3, with D hard to call. Between the trimmed V and J ends, which lost 0 bases and 0 bases, there was a span of 10 bases. The CDR3 contains 16 residues. In germline, CDR1 is LGHNA, CDR2 YSLEER. The CDR3 here is CASSQDSGASTDTQYF. Here the CDR3 DNA reads TGCGCCAGCAGCCAAGATTCAGGTGCCAGCACAGATACGCAGTATTTT.

This clonotype was picked up many times. This sequence joins TRBV2 and TRBJ1-5; D gene unclear. V lost 8 bases and J lost 5, with 16 bases in between. Germline loops: CDR1 SNHLY, CDR2 FYNNEI. The CDR3 spans 14 residues. CDR3: CASGIPESDQPQHF. CDR3 coding DNA: TGTGCCAGCGGCATACCGGAGAGCGATCAGCCCCAGCATTTT. The variable domain in full, with the rest retrieved from reference TRBV2 and TRBJ1-5, is EPEVTQTPSHQVTQMGQEVILRCVPISNHLYFYWYRQILGQKVEFLVSFYNNEISEKSEIFDDQFSVERPDGSNFTLKIRSTKLEDSAMYFCASGIPESDQPQHFGDGTRLSIL.

This clonotype showed up many times. This chain joins TRBV5-8 and TRBJ1-5; tentative D call: TRBD1 (6 bases). V lost 2 bases to trimming and J lost 0 bases, with 15 bases between them. This CDR3 has 17 amino acids. Looked up from germline, CDR1 is SGHTS and CDR2 is YDEGEE. In DNA form, the CDR3 reads TGTGCCAGCAGCTTCTTCAGGGGCGCCTATAGCAATCAGCCCCAGCATTTT. Residues: CASSFFRGAYSNQPQHF.

The table lists this clonotype with many counts. The chain has TRBV6-1 and TRBJ2-2, with unresolved D. The CDR3 extends over 13 amino acids. V lost 6 bases and J lost 2, with 7 bases in between. Germline lookup yields CDR1 MNHNS and CDR2 SASEGT. As DNA, the CDR3 is TGTGCCAGCAGGGACGGTAACACCGGGGAGCTGTTTTTT. Protein sequence: CASRDGNTGELFF.

This clonotype showed up just a few times. The J gene is TRBJ2-2, the V gene TRBV6-1, with 8 nucleotides matching TRBD1. Per germline, CDR1 MNHNS and CDR2 SASEGT. V dropped 3 bases and J dropped 3; count of bases not matched to a gene: 6. This CDR3 spans 16 amino acids. The CDR3 loop reads CASSELTGGYTGELFF. CDR3 in DNA: TGTGCCAGCAGTGAGCTAACAGGGGGATACACCGGGGAGCTGTTTTTT.

Many counts were recorded for this clonotype. The rearrangement links TRBV18 to TRBJ1-3, with D possibly being TRBD1 (5 bases). V dropped 5 bases and J dropped 4 bases, with 15 bases sitting between them. The CDR3 totals 15 residues. Germline-derived CDR1 and CDR2 are KGHSH and LQKENI. CDR3 in amino acids: CASSTNAGGGNTIYF. The CDR3 bases are TGTGCCAGCTCAACCAACGCGGGGGGAGGAAACACCATATATTTT.

This clonotype was detected ten times or more. The chain employs TRBV2 and TRBJ2-6; possible D gene TRBD2, 6 bases. V was pared by 6 bases and J by 4 bases, with 25 bases between. The length of the CDR3 is 19 residues. Germline loops: CDR1 SNHLY, CDR2 FYNNEI. The CDR3 DNA reads TGTGCCAGCAGAGAACGTACCGGGACTGGCGGCTGGGGGGCCAACGTCCTGACTTTC. Translated, it gives CASRERTGTGGWGANVLTF.

Many counts were recorded for this clonotype. The V call is TRBV3-1, the J call TRBJ2-3, with 7 bases fitting TRBD1. The CDR3 loop spans 15 amino acids. Trimming at V came to 4 bases and at J to 0 bases, leaving 4 bases not matched to a gene. Germline assignment: CDR1 LGHDT and CDR2 YNNKEL (reference sequence). The CDR3 bases are TGTGCCAGCAGCCGAGGGACAGTAAGCACAGATACGCAGTATTTT. Its translation is CASSRGTVSTDTQYF.

This clonotype was seen at least ten times. The rearrangement links TRBV30 to TRBJ2-5; D is unclear. The CDR3 has 12 amino acids. V was trimmed by 2 bases and J by 3 bases, leaving 7 bases between them. Germline V gene sequence: CDR1 GTSNPN, CDR2 SVGIG (reference sequence). CDR3 nucleotides: TGTGCCTGGAGTAATCAGAAAGAGACCCAGTACTTC. This translates into CAWSNQKETQYF. Full variable domain (rest looked up from reference TRBV30 and TRBJ2-5): SQTIHQWPATLVQPVGSPLSLECTVEGTSNPNLYWYRQAAGRGLQLLFYSVGIGQISSEVPQNLSASRPQDRQFILSSKKLLLSDSGFYLCAWSNQKETQYFGPGTRLLVL.

This clonotype was counted ten times or more. The rearrangement links TRBV11-1 to TRBJ2-3; perhaps TRBD2 as D (5 bases). This CDR3 has 13 amino acids. The germline V gene encodes CDR1 SGHAT and CDR2 FQDESV (reference sequence). The V and J ends lost 3 bases and 6 bases respectively, with 10 bases between them. The CDR3 DNA sequence: TGTGCCAGCAGCTTTGAATTAGCGGATACGCAGTATTTT. This gives the protein CASSFELADTQYF. The entire variable domain, with the rest obtained from reference TRBV11-1 and TRBJ2-3, is as follows: EAEVAQSPRYKITEKSQAVAFWCDPISGHATLYWYRQILGQGPELLVQFQDESVVDDSQLPKDRFSAERLKGVDSTLKIQPAELGDSAMYLCASSFELADTQYFGPGTRLTVL.